Below, 9 T cell receptor beta chains from the same sample are listed, as sequenced in a study of cytomegalovirus exposure and HLA in healthy donors. The table came from immunoSEQ multiplex PCR; TCRdb's copy has only in-frame clones and leaves some out. The table has 130,000 to 150,000 clones, 80% to 90% seen once. The specimen was PBMCs. The source is a man aged 18 to 35 in good health and CMV-seropositive.

V gene TRBV9 combines with J gene TRBJ2-2; 8 nucleotides line up with TRBD2. This CDR3 contains 16 residues. After removal of 4 bases from V and 6 bases from J, the junction contained 11 bases not matched to a gene. Per germline, CDR1 SGDLS and CDR2 YYNGEE. CDR3 coding DNA: TGTGCCAGCAGCTTCTCCGGGACTAGGGGCTCCGGGGAGCTGTTTTTT. Translating it yields CASSFSGTRGSGELFF.

This clone turned up a few times. The V and J genes are TRBV6-1 and TRBJ1-1, with D maybe TRBD1 (6 bases). Trimming took 6 bases from V and 1 from J, leaving 15 bases between them. The germline V gene has CDR1 MNHNS and CDR2 SASEGT. There are 15 residues in the CDR3. CDR3 in amino acids: CASRTQGGGNTEAFF. CDR3 coding DNA: TGTGCCAGCAGGACACAGGGAGGGGGGAACACTGAAGCTTTCTTT.

This rearrangement joins TRBV9 to TRBJ2-1; 7 nucleotides line up with TRBD2. V gave up 5 bases and J gave up 6 bases; unmatched junction bases: 11. Germline CDR1 SGDLS, CDR2 YYNGEE. CDR3 size: 15 residues. The CDR3 region is CASSRGGSSSNEQFF. CDR3 sequence (DNA): TGTGCCAGCAGTAGAGGCGGGAGTTCGTCCAATGAGCAGTTCTTC.

The chain is built from TRBV7-8 and TRBJ2-5; D is unclear. The CDR3 contains 14 residues. With 0 bases removed from V and 5 bases from J, the gap between germline ends came to 10 bases. The germline V gene encodes CDR1 SGHVS and CDR2 FQNEAQ. CDR3 residues: CASSLASRWETQYF. CDR3 sequence (DNA): TGTGCCAGCAGCTTAGCTAGCCGGTGGGAGACCCAGTACTTC.

In DNA form, the CDR3 reads TGTGCCAGCAGCTCCCATCTAGGAGGGTCGGGGAATGAGCAGTTCTTC. This translates into CASSSHLGGSGNEQFF. The rearrangement joins TRBV9 to TRBJ2-1; TRBD2 is a possible D gene (6 bases). This CDR3 spans 16 amino acids. V lost 4 bases and J lost 7, with 21 bases in between. The germline CDR1 and CDR2 sequences are SGDLS and YYNGEE.

CDR3: CAWSVRTSGRALPFF. CDR3 sequence (DNA): TGTGCCTGGAGTGTACGGACTAGCGGGAGGGCCCTACCGTTCTTC. V and J are TRBV30 and TRBJ2-1, with 15 nucleotides matching TRBD2. The CDR3 runs 15 residues. The V segment lost 0 bases and the J segment 15 bases; nucleotides outside the gene matches: 9. Germline V gives CDR1 GTSNPN, CDR2 SVGIG (reference sequence).

This clone has just a few counts. The V gene is TRBV7-2, the J gene TRBJ2-1; TRBD2 aligns across 7 bases. The CDR3 runs 13 residues. The ends lost 5 bases at V and 6 bases at J; junction bases unmatched: 4. Germline V gene lookup returns CDR1 SGHTA and CDR2 FQGNSA. The CDR3 sequence is CASSELATNEQFF. The CDR3 coding sequence is TGTGCCAGCAGCGAACTAGCGACCAATGAGCAGTTCTTC.

V is TRBV5-1 and J is TRBJ1-1; D gene unclear. V was clipped by 7 bases and J by 0 bases, with 10 bases between them. The CDR3 is 13 residues long. Germline values: CDR1 SGHRS, CDR2 YFSETQ. For the CDR3, the DNA is TGCGCCAGCTCCCGGGAAATGAACACTGAAGCTTTCTTT. Translating it yields CASSREMNTEAFF. The whole variable domain, filled in from reference TRBV5-1 and TRBJ1-1, reads KAGVTQTPRYLIKTRGQQVTLSCSPISGHRSVSWYQQTPGQGLQFLFEYFSETQRNKGNFPGRFSGRQFSNSRSEMNVSTLELGDSALYLCASSREMNTEAFFGQGTRLTVV.

The chain is built from TRBV19 and TRBJ1-2, with 8 bases matching TRBD1. The length of the CDR3 is 13 residues. V gave up 7 bases and J gave up 6 bases; unmatched junction bases: 7. Germline CDR1 LNHDA, CDR2 SQIVND (reference sequence). This CDR3 is CASTSDRAHGYTF. CDR3 DNA: TGTGCCAGTACCTCGGACAGGGCCCATGGCTACACCTTC. Full variable domain (missing parts from reference TRBV19 and TRBJ1-2): DGGITQSPKYLFRKEGQNVTLSCEQNLNHDAMYWYRQDPGQGLRLIYYSQIVNDFQKGDIAEGYSVSREKKESFPLTVTSAQKNPTAFYLCASTSDRAHGYTFGSGTRLTVV.